This T cell receptor beta chain was profiled in a study of T cells in Graves' hyperthyroidism and ophthalmopathy. Notes on the study in general: Most expanded thyroid clonotypes above 0.001 recurred in blood. Researchers report that a 13 V-J model separated ophthalmopathy from stable hyperthyroidism.

Amplification of TCR beta CDR3 regions was performed using RNA transcripts as template. RT-PCR in the first round (using the HTBI primer set) targeted the TCR CDR3. TCRdb re-called the multiplex PCR reads with MiXCR, one entry per CDR3 protein. The sample lists approximately 530,000 distinct CDR3 sequences, roughly a sixth occurring once. The CDR3 totals 14 residues. After removal of 5 bases from V and 4 bases from J, the junction contained 6 bases not matched to a gene. CDR1 and CDR2 from the germline V gene are LNHDA and SQIVND (reference sequence). These patients, aged 18 to 65, had recently diagnosed hyperthyroidism lasting under 2 months. This clonotype turned up a few times. No antigen is known for it.

The sequenced material came from blood. The rearrangement joins TRBV19 to TRBJ1-1; the match to TRBD1 covers 8 bases. This clonotype was sampled from a woman aged 18 to 35 with Graves' hyperthyroidism. CDR3 protein: CASSLNRGGTEAFF. The CDR3 DNA sequence: TGTGCCAGTAGTCTCAACAGGGGGGGCACTGAAGCTTTCTTT.